A selection of T cell receptor beta chains follows, all from one sample in a study of OX40 agonist ivuxolimab in advanced cancers. Repertoires were generated with immunoSEQ multiplex PCR, while TCRdb's copy carries only in-frame clones and drops some. This table has more than 55,000 clones, 86% appearing once. The input for sequencing was CD4+ or CD8+ T cells sorted from blood, taken in a trial of the OX40 agonist ivuxolimab. The source of these receptors is an adult with an advanced solid tumor such as melanoma, head and neck, liver or kidney cancer. Both conserved end residues are part of each CDR3. The order of the fields is V gene, D gene, clone size, J gene, CDR3 protein, CDR3 DNA. The D gene is left open where the match is weak. Expanded clones get a size class; other rows say once, few or many, or leave the size out.

v_gene: TRBV4-2
d_gene: NA
abundance: NA
j_gene: TRBJ1-5
CDR3aa: CASSQDGAVSNQPQHF
CDR3nt: TGTGCCAGCAGCCAAGATGGGGCGGTGAGCAATCAGCCCCAGCATTTT

v_gene: TRBV11-3
d_gene: TRBD1
abundance: NA
j_gene: TRBJ1-1
CDR3aa: CASSFTGEGTEAFF
CDR3nt: TGTGCCAGCAGCTTTACAGGGGAGGGCACTGAAGCTTTCTTT

v_gene: TRBV9
d_gene: NA
abundance: few
j_gene: TRBJ1-6
CDR3aa: CASSVGPPQGGSPLHF
CDR3nt: TGTGCCAGCAGCGTAGGCCCCCCACAGGGAGGGTCACCCCTCCACTTT

v_gene: TRBV6-6
d_gene: NA
abundance: few
j_gene: TRBJ1-6
CDR3aa: CASSPGNSPLHF
CDR3nt: TGTGCCAGCAGTCCAGGGAATTCACCCCTCCACTTT

v_gene: TRBV5-6
d_gene: NA
abundance: NA
j_gene: TRBJ1-1
CDR3aa: CASSLGLLYRDTEAFF
CDR3nt: TGTGCCAGCAGCCTGGGACTCCTCTATCGGGACACTGAAGCTTTCTTT

v_gene: TRBV14
d_gene: NA
abundance: few
j_gene: TRBJ2-7
CDR3aa: CASRQAAGRYEQYF
CDR3nt: TGTGCCAGCAGACAGGCGGCAGGGAGATACGAGCAGTACTTC

v_gene: TRBV19
d_gene: NA
abundance: NA
j_gene: TRBJ2-5
CDR3aa: CASSFRESTGTQYF
CDR3nt: TGTGCCAGTAGTTTCAGGGAGAGTACCGGGACCCAGTACTTC

v_gene: TRBV7-2
d_gene: TRBD1
abundance: NA
j_gene: TRBJ1-2
CDR3aa: CASSWDSSYGYTF
CDR3nt: TGTGCCAGCAGCTGGGACAGTTCCTATGGCTACACCTTC

v_gene: TRBV18
d_gene: NA
abundance: NA
j_gene: TRBJ2-7
CDR3aa: CASSPGFLGQYSYEQYF
CDR3nt: TGTGCCAGCTCACCCGGATTCTTAGGACAGTACTCCTACGAGCAGTACTTC

v_gene: TRBV20-1
d_gene: NA
abundance: NA
j_gene: TRBJ1-2
CDR3aa: CSARDQDGYTF
CDR3nt: TGCAGTGCTAGAGATCAGGATGGCTACACCTTC

v_gene: TRBV19
d_gene: NA
abundance: NA
j_gene: TRBJ1-5
CDR3aa: CASSIDLDQPQHF
CDR3nt: TGTGCCAGTAGTATAGATCTAGATCAGCCCCAGCATTTT

v_gene: TRBV19
d_gene: NA
abundance: NA
j_gene: TRBJ1-5
CDR3aa: CASSIVRSPGNQPQHF
CDR3nt: TGTGCCAGTAGTATAGTGAGATCGCCAGGCAATCAGCCCCAGCATTTT

v_gene: TRBV11-3
d_gene: TRBD2
abundance: NA
j_gene: TRBJ2-3
CDR3aa: CASSTRLAGGLTDTQYF
CDR3nt: TGTGCCAGCAGCACCCGACTAGCGGGGGGCCTCACAGATACGCAGTATTTT

v_gene: TRBV5-4
d_gene: NA
abundance: few
j_gene: TRBJ1-2
CDR3aa: CASSGRGARGYGYTF
CDR3nt: TGTGCCAGCAGCGGGAGGGGGGCGCGAGGCTATGGCTACACCTTC

v_gene: TRBV7-2
d_gene: NA
abundance: NA
j_gene: TRBJ1-2
CDR3aa: CASSQKDSPGRGYTF
CDR3nt: TGTGCCAGCAGCCAAAAGGACAGCCCCGGAAGAGGCTACACCTTC

v_gene: TRBV6-6
d_gene: NA
abundance: NA
j_gene: TRBJ2-7
CDR3aa: CASSYARDGYEQYF
CDR3nt: TGTGCCAGCAGTTACGCCAGGGACGGGTACGAGCAGTACTTC

v_gene: TRBV18
d_gene: NA
abundance: NA
j_gene: TRBJ2-4
CDR3aa: CASSRQGRWDIQYF
CDR3nt: TGTGCCAGCTCACGTCAGGGTCGCTGGGACATTCAGTACTTC

v_gene: TRBV6-6
d_gene: NA
abundance: NA
j_gene: TRBJ1-4
CDR3aa: CASSRGFREKLFF
CDR3nt: TGTGCCAGCAGTCGGGGGTTTCGTGAAAAACTGTTTTTT

v_gene: TRBV5-8
d_gene: NA
abundance: NA
j_gene: TRBJ1-3
CDR3aa: CASSLGRASLNTIYF
CDR3nt: TGTGCCAGCAGCTTGGGGAGGGCGAGCTTAAACACCATATATTTT

v_gene: TRBV2
d_gene: NA
abundance: NA
j_gene: TRBJ1-5
CDR3aa: CASSEGGGYQPQHF
CDR3nt: TGTGCCAGCAGTGAGGGGGGGGGCTATCAGCCCCAGCATTTT

v_gene: TRBV11-2
d_gene: NA
abundance: NA
j_gene: TRBJ2-7
CDR3aa: CASSFPVQGEQYF
CDR3nt: TGTGCCAGCAGCTTCCCGGTACAGGGCGAGCAGTACTTC

v_gene: TRBV6-5
d_gene: NA
abundance: once
j_gene: TRBJ1-5
CDR3aa: CASRPGWKDSQPQHF
CDR3nt: TGTGCCAGCAGGCCAGGGTGGAAGGATTCTCAGCCCCAGCATTTT

v_gene: TRBV28
d_gene: TRBD1
abundance: NA
j_gene: TRBJ2-7
CDR3aa: CASSTSGTAFYEQYF
CDR3nt: TGTGCCAGCAGTACTTCCGGGACAGCATTCTACGAGCAGTACTTC

v_gene: TRBV5-1
d_gene: TRBD1
abundance: NA
j_gene: TRBJ2-7
CDR3aa: CASSSQGTYEQYF
CDR3nt: TGCGCCAGCAGCTCACAGGGGACCTACGAGCAGTACTTC

v_gene: TRBV11-2
d_gene: NA
abundance: NA
j_gene: TRBJ1-1
CDR3aa: CASSSFKKNTEAFF
CDR3nt: TGTGCCAGCAGCTCGTTTAAGAAGAACACTGAAGCTTTCTTT

v_gene: TRBV5-1
d_gene: NA
abundance: NA
j_gene: TRBJ2-5
CDR3aa: CASSLGPGHQETQYF
CDR3nt: TGCGCCAGCAGCTTGGGTCCAGGTCACCAAGAGACCCAGTACTTC

v_gene: TRBV10-2
d_gene: NA
abundance: NA
j_gene: TRBJ2-7
CDR3aa: CASSVDASYEQYF
CDR3nt: TGCGCCAGCAGTGTTGACGCTTCCTACGAGCAGTACTTC

v_gene: TRBV28
d_gene: TRBD1
abundance: NA
j_gene: TRBJ2-7
CDR3aa: CASLDRFLHEQYF
CDR3nt: TGTGCCAGTTTGGACAGGTTCCTTCACGAGCAGTACTTC

v_gene: TRBV9
d_gene: TRBD1
abundance: NA
j_gene: TRBJ2-7
CDR3aa: CASSVTPVGQGHEQYF
CDR3nt: TGTGCCAGCAGCGTAACCCCGGTCGGACAGGGGCACGAGCAGTACTTC

v_gene: TRBV7-2
d_gene: NA
abundance: NA
j_gene: TRBJ2-1
CDR3aa: CAIRTAGSISYNEQFF
CDR3nt: TGTGCCATCCGAACTGCGGGAAGCATCTCCTACAATGAGCAGTTCTTC

v_gene: TRBV7-8
d_gene: TRBD1
abundance: NA
j_gene: TRBJ1-1
CDR3aa: CASSLSTGGWRAFF
CDR3nt: TGTGCCAGCAGCTTATCCACAGGGGGATGGCGAGCTTTCTTT